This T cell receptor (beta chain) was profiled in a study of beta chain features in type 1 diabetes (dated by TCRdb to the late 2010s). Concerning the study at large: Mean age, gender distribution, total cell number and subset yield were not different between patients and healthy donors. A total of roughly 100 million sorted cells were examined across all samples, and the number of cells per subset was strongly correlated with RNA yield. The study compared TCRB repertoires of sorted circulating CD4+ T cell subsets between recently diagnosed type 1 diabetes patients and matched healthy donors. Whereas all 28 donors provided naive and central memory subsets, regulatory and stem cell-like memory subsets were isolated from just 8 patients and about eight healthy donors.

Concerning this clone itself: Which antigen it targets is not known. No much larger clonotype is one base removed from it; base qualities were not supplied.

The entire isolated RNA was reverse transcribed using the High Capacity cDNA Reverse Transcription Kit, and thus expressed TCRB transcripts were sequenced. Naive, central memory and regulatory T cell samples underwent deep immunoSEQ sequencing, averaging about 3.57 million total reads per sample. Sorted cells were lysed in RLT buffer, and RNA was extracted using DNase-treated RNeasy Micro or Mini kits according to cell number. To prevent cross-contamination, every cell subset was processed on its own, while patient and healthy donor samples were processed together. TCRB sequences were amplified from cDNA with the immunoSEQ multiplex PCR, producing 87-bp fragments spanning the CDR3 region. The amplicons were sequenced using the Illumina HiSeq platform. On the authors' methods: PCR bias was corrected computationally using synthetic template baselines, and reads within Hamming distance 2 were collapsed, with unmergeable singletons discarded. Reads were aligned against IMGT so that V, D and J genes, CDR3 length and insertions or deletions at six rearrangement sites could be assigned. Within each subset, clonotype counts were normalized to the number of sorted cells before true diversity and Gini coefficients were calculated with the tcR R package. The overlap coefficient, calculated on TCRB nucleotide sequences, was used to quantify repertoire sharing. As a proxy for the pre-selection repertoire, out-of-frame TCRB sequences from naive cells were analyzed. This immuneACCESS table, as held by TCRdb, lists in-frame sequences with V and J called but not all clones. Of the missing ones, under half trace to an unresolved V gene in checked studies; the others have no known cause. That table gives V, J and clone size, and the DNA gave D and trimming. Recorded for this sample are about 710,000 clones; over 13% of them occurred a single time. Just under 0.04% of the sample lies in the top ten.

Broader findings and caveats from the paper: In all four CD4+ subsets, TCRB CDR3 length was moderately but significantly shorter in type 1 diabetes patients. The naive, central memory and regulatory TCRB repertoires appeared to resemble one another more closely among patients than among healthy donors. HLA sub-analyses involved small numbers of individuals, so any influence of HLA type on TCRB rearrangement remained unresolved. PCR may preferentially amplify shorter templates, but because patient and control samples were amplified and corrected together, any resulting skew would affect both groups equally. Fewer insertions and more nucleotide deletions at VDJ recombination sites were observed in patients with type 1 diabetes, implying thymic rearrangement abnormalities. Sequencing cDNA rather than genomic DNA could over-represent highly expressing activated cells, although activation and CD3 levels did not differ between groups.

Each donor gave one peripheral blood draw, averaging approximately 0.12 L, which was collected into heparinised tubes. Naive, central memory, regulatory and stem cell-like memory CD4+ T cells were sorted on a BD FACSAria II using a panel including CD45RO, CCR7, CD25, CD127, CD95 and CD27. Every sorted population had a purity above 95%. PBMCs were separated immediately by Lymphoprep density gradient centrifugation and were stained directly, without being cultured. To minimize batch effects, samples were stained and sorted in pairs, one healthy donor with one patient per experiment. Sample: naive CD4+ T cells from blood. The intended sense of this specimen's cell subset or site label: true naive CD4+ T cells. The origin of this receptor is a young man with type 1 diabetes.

The sequence in DNA is TGTGCCAGCAGCTTGACGGCAGGGACGCTCCTAGGCAGCACCTTC. It codes for CASSLTAGTLLGSTF. The rearrangement combines TRBV5-4 with TRBJ1-2; the D gene is perhaps TRBD1, on 5 matching bases. From its cysteine to its phenylalanine, the CDR3 spans 15 amino acids. Just the 45-base CDR3 DNA is kept, in frame starting at base 1. Based on the germline V gene (reference sequence), the CDR1 and CDR2 sequences are SGHNT and YYREEE. The junction shows trimming of 1 base on V and 13 bases on J, plus 23 bases between the germline ends.